This is a list of T cell receptor beta chains from one sample in a study of shared clonotypes between healthy human individuals. Only in-frame clones appear in the TCRdb table, and some are missing; sequencing was by immunoSEQ multiplex PCR. Altogether 800,000 to 950,000 clones are present, about 96% being singletons, with the ten largest covering about 0.21%. The sample consisted of naive CD8+ T cells sorted from blood. The receptors originated from a man under 40 in good health. Both conserved end residues are part of each CDR3. Fields, in order: J gene, D gene, clone size, V gene, CDR3 DNA, CDR3 protein. D genes are given only for firm matches. Only some rows state a clone size, as once, few, many or a class for expanded clones.

J gene: TRBJ1-1
D gene: .
clone size: .
V gene: TRBV5-5
CDR3 DNA: TGTGCCAGCAGCTTGGACAGCCTAGGTGAAGCTTTCTTT
CDR3 protein: CASSLDSLGEAFF

J gene: TRBJ2-7
D gene: TRBD1
clone size: .
V gene: TRBV7-9
CDR3 DNA: TGTGCCAGCAGCGCAAAACAGGGGTCCTACGAGCAGTACTTC
CDR3 protein: CASSAKQGSYEQYF

J gene: TRBJ2-7
D gene: .
clone size: once
V gene: TRBV7-9
CDR3 DNA: TGTGCCAGCAGCCTGGACCGAGACGAGCAGTACTTC
CDR3 protein: CASSLDRDEQYF

J gene: TRBJ2-7
D gene: .
clone size: .
V gene: TRBV29-1
CDR3 DNA: TGCAGCGTTGAGTTAGGGAACTACGAGCAGTACTTC
CDR3 protein: CSVELGNYEQYF

J gene: TRBJ2-7
D gene: TRBD2
clone size: .
V gene: TRBV27
CDR3 DNA: TGTGCCAGCAGTCAACTAGCGGGAGAGTCCTACGAGCAGTACTTC
CDR3 protein: CASSQLAGESYEQYF

J gene: TRBJ2-3
D gene: .
clone size: .
V gene: TRBV19
CDR3 DNA: TGTGCCAGTACCACTCAATCCCTCGATATGACCCACGCGGATACGCAGTATTTT
CDR3 protein: CASTTQSLDMTHADTQYF

J gene: TRBJ1-2
D gene: TRBD1
clone size: .
V gene: TRBV5-1
CDR3 DNA: TGCGCCAGCAGCTTGGTATCGGGCAGGGGGGAGCATGGCTACACCTTC
CDR3 protein: CASSLVSGRGEHGYTF

J gene: TRBJ2-3
D gene: TRBD1
clone size: once
V gene: TRBV7-9
CDR3 DNA: TGTGCCAGCAGCTTAGTGAGGGGGCGAGTAGATACGCAGTATTTT
CDR3 protein: CASSLVRGRVDTQYF

J gene: TRBJ2-2
D gene: .
clone size: .
V gene: TRBV4-1
CDR3 DNA: TGCGCCAGCAGCCAAGAAGGACAGTCAGGCGGGGAGCTGTTTTTT
CDR3 protein: CASSQEGQSGGELFF

J gene: TRBJ1-1
D gene: TRBD1
clone size: .
V gene: TRBV6-6
CDR3 DNA: TGTGCCAGCAGTAAATCGGACAGGGCCGCTGAAGCTTTCTTT
CDR3 protein: CASSKSDRAAEAFF

J gene: TRBJ2-7
D gene: .
clone size: .
V gene: TRBV5-1
CDR3 DNA: TGCGCCAGCAGCTTTAGGGCCCAGGGGGGTTTCTACGAGCAGTACTTC
CDR3 protein: CASSFRAQGGFYEQYF

J gene: TRBJ1-4
D gene: .
clone size: .
V gene: TRBV28
CDR3 DNA: TGTGCCAGCAGTTTACCCGCCGGGGTCAGGGGAGCGAAAAAACTGTTTTTT
CDR3 protein: CASSLPAGVRGAKKLFF

J gene: TRBJ2-7
D gene: .
clone size: .
V gene: TRBV7-2
CDR3 DNA: TGTGCCAGCAGCTTAGGTGGTTCTGACGAGCAGTACTTC
CDR3 protein: CASSLGGSDEQYF

J gene: TRBJ2-2
D gene: TRBD2
clone size: once
V gene: TRBV5-4
CDR3 DNA: TGTGCCAGCAGCCCGTTAGGGACTAGCGGGACCACCGGGGAGCTGTTTTTT
CDR3 protein: CASSPLGTSGTTGELFF

J gene: TRBJ1-2
D gene: .
clone size: .
V gene: TRBV9
CDR3 DNA: TGTGCCAGCAGCGTCCAGGGGTATGGCTACACCTTC
CDR3 protein: CASSVQGYGYTF

J gene: TRBJ2-2
D gene: .
clone size: .
V gene: TRBV27
CDR3 DNA: TGTGCCAGCAGTACAGATTCGAACACCGGGGAGCTGTTTTTT
CDR3 protein: CASSTDSNTGELFF

J gene: TRBJ2-1
D gene: TRBD2
clone size: .
V gene: TRBV28
CDR3 DNA: TGTGCCAGCAGTCCCCCGGGACTAGTGCACAATGAGCAGTTCTTC
CDR3 protein: CASSPPGLVHNEQFF

J gene: TRBJ2-5
D gene: .
clone size: .
V gene: TRBV5-1
CDR3 DNA: TGCGCCAGCAGCTTCGGCCCAATCGGTAAAGAGACCCAGTACTTC
CDR3 protein: CASSFGPIGKETQYF

J gene: TRBJ2-7
D gene: .
clone size: .
V gene: TRBV5-6
CDR3 DNA: TGTGCCAGCAACGGACCACTTAACTCCTACGAGCAGTACTTC
CDR3 protein: CASNGPLNSYEQYF

J gene: TRBJ2-2
D gene: TRBD2
clone size: once
V gene: TRBV13
CDR3 DNA: TGTGCCAGCAGCCACGGACTAGCGGAAGACACCGGGGAGCTGTTTTTT
CDR3 protein: CASSHGLAEDTGELFF

J gene: TRBJ2-3
D gene: .
clone size: .
V gene: TRBV14
CDR3 DNA: TGTGCCAGCAGCCAAACACAGGGTACCGCAGATACGCAGTATTTT
CDR3 protein: CASSQTQGTADTQYF

J gene: TRBJ2-1
D gene: .
clone size: .
V gene: TRBV7-6
CDR3 DNA: TGTGCCAGCAGCTTAAAGGTGTACAATGAGCAGTTCTTC
CDR3 protein: CASSLKVYNEQFF

J gene: TRBJ2-2
D gene: .
clone size: .
V gene: TRBV7-9
CDR3 DNA: TGTGCCAGCAGCTTCCCCAGGGGGGGTCTCAACACCGGGGAGCTGTTTTTT
CDR3 protein: CASSFPRGGLNTGELFF

J gene: TRBJ2-3
D gene: TRBD2
clone size: once
V gene: TRBV13
CDR3 DNA: TGTGCCAGCAGCTTGACTAGCGGGGGCACAGATACGCAGTATTTT
CDR3 protein: CASSLTSGGTDTQYF

J gene: TRBJ1-2
D gene: .
clone size: .
V gene: TRBV7-9
CDR3 DNA: TGTGCCAGCAGCTTACCCACTGAATCCTATGGCTACACCTTC
CDR3 protein: CASSLPTESYGYTF

J gene: TRBJ2-3
D gene: .
clone size: .
V gene: TRBV15
CDR3 DNA: TGTGCCACCAGTAAGACTAGGGCTAGCACAGATACGCAGTATTTT
CDR3 protein: CATSKTRASTDTQYF

J gene: TRBJ2-3
D gene: TRBD2
clone size: .
V gene: TRBV5-1
CDR3 DNA: TGCGCCAGCAGCCCCGCACTAGCGGGGGCTAGCACAGATACGCAGTATTTT
CDR3 protein: CASSPALAGASTDTQYF

J gene: TRBJ1-2
D gene: TRBD1
clone size: .
V gene: TRBV19
CDR3 DNA: TGTGCCAGTACCTCTTGGGACAGGGAGTATGGCTACACCTTC
CDR3 protein: CASTSWDREYGYTF

J gene: TRBJ2-7
D gene: .
clone size: .
V gene: TRBV29-1
CDR3 DNA: TGCAGCGCCGCGATCAACTCCTACGAGCAGTACTTC
CDR3 protein: CSAAINSYEQYF

J gene: TRBJ2-7
D gene: .
clone size: .
V gene: TRBV6-5
CDR3 DNA: TGTGCCAGCAGTTCCGACTCGGTCGAGCAGTACTTC
CDR3 protein: CASSSDSVEQYF

J gene: TRBJ2-7
D gene: .
clone size: .
V gene: TRBV4-1
CDR3 DNA: TGCGCCAGCAGCCAAGTCAGGGAGAGGGAGCAGTACTTC
CDR3 protein: CASSQVREREQYF

J gene: TRBJ2-5
D gene: .
clone size: .
V gene: TRBV6-6
CDR3 DNA: TGTGCCAGCAGTTACTCGATCTTGCTACAGCAAGAGACCCAGTACTTC
CDR3 protein: CASSYSILLQQETQYF

J gene: TRBJ1-5
D gene: .
clone size: .
V gene: TRBV19
CDR3 DNA: TGTGCCAGTAGTACGGGGGGGGGATACAATCAGCCCCAGCATTTT
CDR3 protein: CASSTGGGYNQPQHF

J gene: TRBJ1-4
D gene: .
clone size: .
V gene: TRBV2
CDR3 DNA: TGTGCCAGCAGAGCCCGGGACTCCAGGGACGGAAAACTGTTTTTT
CDR3 protein: CASRARDSRDGKLFF

J gene: TRBJ2-1
D gene: TRBD2
clone size: .
V gene: TRBV7-9
CDR3 DNA: TGTGCCACCACCTTTCTAGCGGCCTACAATGAGCAGTTCTTC
CDR3 protein: CATTFLAAYNEQFF

J gene: TRBJ2-1
D gene: .
clone size: .
V gene: TRBV29-1
CDR3 DNA: TGCAGCGCGAGGACGGGGTTGAATGAGCAGTTCTTC
CDR3 protein: CSARTGLNEQFF

J gene: TRBJ2-7
D gene: TRBD2
clone size: .
V gene: TRBV5-4
CDR3 DNA: TGTGCCAGCAGCTCCTTGGCAGCGGGAGGGGTCTACGAGCAGTACTTC
CDR3 protein: CASSSLAAGGVYEQYF

J gene: TRBJ2-5
D gene: TRBD2
clone size: once
V gene: TRBV29-1
CDR3 DNA: TGCAGCGTGATAGCGGGAGGGCCAGAGACCCAGTACTTC
CDR3 protein: CSVIAGGPETQYF

J gene: TRBJ2-6
D gene: .
clone size: .
V gene: TRBV25-1
CDR3 DNA: TGTGCCAGCCGGGAATCTGGGGCCAACGTCCTGACTTTC
CDR3 protein: CASRESGANVLTF

J gene: TRBJ1-5
D gene: .
clone size: once
V gene: TRBV19
CDR3 DNA: TGTGCCAGTAGTACCTGGACATCGTGGGGCAATCAGCCCCAGCATTTT
CDR3 protein: CASSTWTSWGNQPQHF

J gene: TRBJ1-2
D gene: TRBD1
clone size: .
V gene: TRBV18
CDR3 DNA: TGTGCCAGCTCACCCGGGACAGGGAGAGCTTATGGCTACACCTTC
CDR3 protein: CASSPGTGRAYGYTF